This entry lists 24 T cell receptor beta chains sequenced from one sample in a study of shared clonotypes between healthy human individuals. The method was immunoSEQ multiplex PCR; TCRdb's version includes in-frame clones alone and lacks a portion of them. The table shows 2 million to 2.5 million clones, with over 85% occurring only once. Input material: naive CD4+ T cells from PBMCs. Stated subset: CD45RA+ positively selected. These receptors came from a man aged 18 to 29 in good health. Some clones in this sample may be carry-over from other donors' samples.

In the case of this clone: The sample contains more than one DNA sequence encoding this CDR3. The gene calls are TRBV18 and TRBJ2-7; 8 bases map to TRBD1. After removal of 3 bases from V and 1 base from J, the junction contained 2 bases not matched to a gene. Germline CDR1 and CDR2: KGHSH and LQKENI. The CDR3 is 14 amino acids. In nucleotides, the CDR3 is TGTGCCAGCTCACCGGGACAGGTATCCTACGAGCAGTACTTC. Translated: CASSPGQVSYEQYF.

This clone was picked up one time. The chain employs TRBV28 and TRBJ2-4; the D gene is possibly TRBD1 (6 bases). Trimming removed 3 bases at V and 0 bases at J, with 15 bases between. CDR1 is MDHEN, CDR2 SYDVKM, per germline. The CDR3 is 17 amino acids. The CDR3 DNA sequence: TGTGCCAGCAGTTTCCCTCGCAGGGGTTCAGCCAAAAACATTCAGTACTTC. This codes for CASSFPRRGSAKNIQYF.

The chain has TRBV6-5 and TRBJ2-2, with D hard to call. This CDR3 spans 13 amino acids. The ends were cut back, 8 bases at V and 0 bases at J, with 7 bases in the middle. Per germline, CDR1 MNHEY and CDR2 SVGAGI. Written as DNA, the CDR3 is TGTGCCAGCCGAGAGGCGAACACCGGGGAGCTGTTTTTT. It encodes CASREANTGELFF.

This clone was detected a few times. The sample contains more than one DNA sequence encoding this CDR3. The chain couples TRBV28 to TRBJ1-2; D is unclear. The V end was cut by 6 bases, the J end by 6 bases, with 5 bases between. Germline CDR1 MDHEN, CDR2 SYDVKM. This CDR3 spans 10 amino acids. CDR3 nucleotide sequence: TGTGCCAGCAGCTCAAATGGCTACACCTTC. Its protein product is CASSSNGYTF.

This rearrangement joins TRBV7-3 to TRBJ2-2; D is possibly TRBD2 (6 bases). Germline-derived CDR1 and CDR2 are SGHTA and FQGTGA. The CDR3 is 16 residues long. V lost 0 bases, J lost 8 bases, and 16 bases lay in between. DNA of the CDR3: TGTGCCAGCAGCTTAACGCGGGGCGATCGGTCTGGGGAGCTGTTTTTT. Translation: CASSLTRGDRSGELFF.

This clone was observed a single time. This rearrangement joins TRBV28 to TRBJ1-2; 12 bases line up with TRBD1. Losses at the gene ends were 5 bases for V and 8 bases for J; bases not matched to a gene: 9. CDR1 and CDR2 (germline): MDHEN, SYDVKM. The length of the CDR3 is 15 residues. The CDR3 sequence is CASSQLTGTGGGYTF. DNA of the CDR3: TGTGCCAGCAGTCAACTTACCGGGACAGGGGGCGGCTACACCTTC.

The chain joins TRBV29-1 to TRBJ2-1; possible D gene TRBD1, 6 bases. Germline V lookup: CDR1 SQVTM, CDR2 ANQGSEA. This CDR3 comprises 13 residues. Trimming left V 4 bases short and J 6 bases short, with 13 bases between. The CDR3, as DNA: TGCAGCGTTGGGGTCCCAGGGGCCAATGAGCAGTTCTTC. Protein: CSVGVPGANEQFF.

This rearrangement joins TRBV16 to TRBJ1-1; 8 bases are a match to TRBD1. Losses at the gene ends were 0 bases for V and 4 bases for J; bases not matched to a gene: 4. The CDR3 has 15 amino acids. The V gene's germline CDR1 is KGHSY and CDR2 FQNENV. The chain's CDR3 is CASSQSGQGITEAFF. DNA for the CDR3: TGTGCCAGCAGCCAATCAGGACAGGGAATCACTGAAGCTTTCTTT.

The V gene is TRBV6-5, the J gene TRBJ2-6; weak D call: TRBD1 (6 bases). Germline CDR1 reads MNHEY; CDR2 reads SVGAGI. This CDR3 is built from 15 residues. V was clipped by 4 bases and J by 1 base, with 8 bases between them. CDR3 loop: CASSLQGSGANVLTF. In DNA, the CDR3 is TGTGCCAGCAGTTTACAGGGTTCTGGGGCCAACGTCCTGACTTTC.

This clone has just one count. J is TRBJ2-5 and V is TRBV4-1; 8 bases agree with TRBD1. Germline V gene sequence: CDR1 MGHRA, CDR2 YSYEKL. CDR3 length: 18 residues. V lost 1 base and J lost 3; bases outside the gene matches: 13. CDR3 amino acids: CASSQGFFRQGQKETQYF. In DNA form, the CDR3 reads TGCGCCAGCAGCCAAGGTTTCTTTAGACAGGGGCAGAAAGAGACCCAGTACTTC.

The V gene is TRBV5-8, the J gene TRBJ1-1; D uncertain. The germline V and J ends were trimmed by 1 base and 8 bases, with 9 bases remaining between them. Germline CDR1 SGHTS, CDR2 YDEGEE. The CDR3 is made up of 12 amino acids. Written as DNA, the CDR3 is TGTGCCAGCAGCTTGAACTGGGAAGAAGCTTTCTTT. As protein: CASSLNWEEAFF.

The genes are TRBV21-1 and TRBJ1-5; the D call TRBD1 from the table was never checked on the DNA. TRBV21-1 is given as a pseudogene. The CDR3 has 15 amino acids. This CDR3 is CASRVRDRENQPQHF. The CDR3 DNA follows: TGTGCCAGCAGGGTCCGGGACAGGGAAAATCAGCCCCAGCATTTT.

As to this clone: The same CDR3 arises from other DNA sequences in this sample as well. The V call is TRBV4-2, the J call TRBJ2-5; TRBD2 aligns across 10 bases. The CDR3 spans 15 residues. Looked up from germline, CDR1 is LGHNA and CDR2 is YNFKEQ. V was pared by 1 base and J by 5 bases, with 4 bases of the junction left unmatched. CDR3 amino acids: CASSQGLAGAETQYF. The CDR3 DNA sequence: TGTGCCAGCAGCCAAGGCCTAGCGGGAGCCGAGACCCAGTACTTC.

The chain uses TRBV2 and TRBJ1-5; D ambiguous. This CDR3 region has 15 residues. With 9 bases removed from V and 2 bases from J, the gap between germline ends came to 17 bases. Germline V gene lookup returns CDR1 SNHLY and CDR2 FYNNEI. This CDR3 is CARYQGVGCNQPQHF. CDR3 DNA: TGTGCCAGATATCAAGGAGTAGGCTGCAATCAGCCCCAGCATTTT.

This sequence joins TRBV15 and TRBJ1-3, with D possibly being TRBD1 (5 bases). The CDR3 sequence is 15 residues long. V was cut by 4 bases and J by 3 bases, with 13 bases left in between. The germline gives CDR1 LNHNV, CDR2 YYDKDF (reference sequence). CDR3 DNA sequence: TGTGCCACCAGCATCGGGGACTTTTTTGGAAACACCATATATTTT. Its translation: CATSIGDFFGNTIYF.

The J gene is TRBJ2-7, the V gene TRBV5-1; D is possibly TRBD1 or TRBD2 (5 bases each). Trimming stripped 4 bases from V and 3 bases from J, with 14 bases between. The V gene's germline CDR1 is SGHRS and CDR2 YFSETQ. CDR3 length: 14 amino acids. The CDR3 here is CASSGPGRYYEQYF. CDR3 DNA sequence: TGCGCCAGCAGCGGTCCGGGACGGTACTACGAGCAGTACTTC. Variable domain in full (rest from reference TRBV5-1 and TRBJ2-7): KAGVTQTPRYLIKTRGQQVTLSCSPISGHRSVSWYQQTPGQGLQFLFEYFSETQRNKGNFPGRFSGRQFSNSRSEMNVSTLELGDSALYLCASSGPGRYYEQYFGPGTRLTVT.

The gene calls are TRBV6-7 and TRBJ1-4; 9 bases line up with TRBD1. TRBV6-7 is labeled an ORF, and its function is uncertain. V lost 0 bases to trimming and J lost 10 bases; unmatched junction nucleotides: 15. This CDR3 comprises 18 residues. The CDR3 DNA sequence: TGTGCCAGCAGTTACTCGATGTGCTTGGGACAGGGATGCCGAAAACTGTTTTTT. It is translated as CASSYSMCLGQGCRKLFF.

CDR3 nucleotides: TGCGCCAGCAGCGGTCGCGGGCTAGCGGGAGGCCTACGCACAGATACGCAGTATTTT. It codes for CASSGRGLAGGLRTDTQYF. The chain recombines TRBV10-2 with TRBJ2-3, with TRBD2 matching 11 bases. The CDR3 extends over 19 amino acids. V shed 6 bases, J shed 1 base, and the junction held 15 bases outside the gene matches. Germline-derived CDR1 and CDR2 are WSHSY and SAAADI.

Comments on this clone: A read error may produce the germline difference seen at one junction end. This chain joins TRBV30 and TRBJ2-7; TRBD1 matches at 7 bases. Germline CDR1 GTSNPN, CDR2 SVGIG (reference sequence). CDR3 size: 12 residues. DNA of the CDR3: TGTGCCTGGCGGCAGGGGGATTACGCGCAGTACTTC. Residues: CAWRQGDYAQYF.

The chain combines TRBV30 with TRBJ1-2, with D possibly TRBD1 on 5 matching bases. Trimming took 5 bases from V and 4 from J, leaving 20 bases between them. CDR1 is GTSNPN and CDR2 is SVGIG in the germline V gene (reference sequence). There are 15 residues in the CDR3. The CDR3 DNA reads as TGTGCCTGGTCCCCGGTGAGAAACAGGTTCTATGGCTACACCTTC. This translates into CAWSPVRNRFYGYTF. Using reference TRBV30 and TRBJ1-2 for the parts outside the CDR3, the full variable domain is SQTIHQWPATLVQPVGSPLSLECTVEGTSNPNLYWYRQAAGRGLQLLFYSVGIGQISSEVPQNLSASRPQDRQFILSSKKLLLSDSGFYLCAWSPVRNRFYGYTFGSGTRLTVV.

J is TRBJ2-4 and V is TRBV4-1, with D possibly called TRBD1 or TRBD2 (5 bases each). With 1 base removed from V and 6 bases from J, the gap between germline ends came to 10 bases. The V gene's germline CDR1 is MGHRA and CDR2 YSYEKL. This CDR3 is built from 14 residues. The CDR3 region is CASSQGGTSNIQYF. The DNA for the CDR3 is TGCGCCAGCAGCCAAGGAGGGACGTCAAACATTCAGTACTTC.

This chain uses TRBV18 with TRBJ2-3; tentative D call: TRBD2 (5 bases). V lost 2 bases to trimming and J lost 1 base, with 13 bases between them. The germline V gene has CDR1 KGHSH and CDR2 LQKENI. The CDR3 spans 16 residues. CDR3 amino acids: CASSPTTAGGTDTQYF. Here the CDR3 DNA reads TGTGCCAGCTCACCAACAACGGCGGGTGGCACAGATACGCAGTATTTT.

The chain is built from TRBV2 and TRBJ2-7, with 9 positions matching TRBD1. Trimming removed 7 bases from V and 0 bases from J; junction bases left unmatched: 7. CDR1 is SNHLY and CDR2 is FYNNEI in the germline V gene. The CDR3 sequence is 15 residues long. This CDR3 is CASTGQGIRSYEQYF. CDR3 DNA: TGTGCCAGCACCGGACAGGGGATTCGCTCCTACGAGCAGTACTTC. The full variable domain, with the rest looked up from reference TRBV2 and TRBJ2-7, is EPEVTQTPSHQVTQMGQEVILRCVPISNHLYFYWYRQILGQKVEFLVSFYNNEISEKSEIFDDQFSVERPDGSNFTLKIRSTKLEDSAMYFCASTGQGIRSYEQYFGPGTRLTVT.

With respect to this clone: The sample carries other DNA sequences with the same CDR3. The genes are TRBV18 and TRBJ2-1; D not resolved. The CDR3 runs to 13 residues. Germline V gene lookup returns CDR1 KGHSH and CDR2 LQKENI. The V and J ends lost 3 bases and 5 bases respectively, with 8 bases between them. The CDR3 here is CASSPRQDNEQFF. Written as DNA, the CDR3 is TGTGCCAGCTCACCCAGACAAGACAATGAGCAGTTCTTC.